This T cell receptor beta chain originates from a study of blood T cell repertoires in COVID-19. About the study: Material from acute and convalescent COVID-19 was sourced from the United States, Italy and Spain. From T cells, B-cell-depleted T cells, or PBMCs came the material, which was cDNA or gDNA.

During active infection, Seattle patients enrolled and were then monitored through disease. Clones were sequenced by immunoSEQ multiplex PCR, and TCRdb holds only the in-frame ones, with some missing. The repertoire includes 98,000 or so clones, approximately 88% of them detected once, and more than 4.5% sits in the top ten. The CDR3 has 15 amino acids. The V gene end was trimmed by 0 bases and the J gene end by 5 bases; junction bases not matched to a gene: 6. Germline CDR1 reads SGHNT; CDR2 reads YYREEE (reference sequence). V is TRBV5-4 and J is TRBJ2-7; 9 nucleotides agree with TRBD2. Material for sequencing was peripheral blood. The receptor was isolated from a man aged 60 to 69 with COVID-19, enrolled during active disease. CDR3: CASSLGPSGNDEQYF. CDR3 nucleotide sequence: TGTGCCAGCAGCTTGGGACCTAGCGGGAACGACGAGCAGTACTTC.